The source of this T cell receptor (beta chain) is a study of beta chain features in type 1 diabetes. A heparinised blood draw that averaged about 110 mL was obtained once from each donor. Every sorted population was more than 98% pure. The CDR3 runs 16 residues. Losses at the gene ends were 6 bases for V and 4 bases for J; bases not matched to a gene: 8. Germline V lookup: CDR1 SGHTA, CDR2 FQGNSA. This clone was observed a few times. Expressed TCRB transcripts got sequenced, as all isolated RNA was reverse transcribed. An average roughly 3.3 million reads came from naive, central memory and regulatory T cell samples. Produced via immunoSEQ multiplex PCR; TCRdb's table is partial and in-frame only. The table lists about 360,000 clones, 10% to 15% of them singletons.

This sequence originates from a man younger than 35 in good health. The rearrangement links TRBV7-2 to TRBJ2-5; 13 bases are a match to TRBD2. Input material: naive CD4+ T cells from blood. Here the CDR3 reads CASRPLTSGGLETQYF. The DNA for the CDR3 is TGTGCCAGCAGGCCTTTGACTAGCGGGGGGTTAGAGACCCAGTACTTC. Full variable domain (remainder filled in from reference TRBV7-2 and TRBJ2-5): GAGVSQSPSNKVTEKGKDVELRCDPISGHTALYWYRQSLGQGLEFLIYFQGNSAPDKSGLPSDRFSAERTGGSVSTLTIQRTQQEDSAVYLCASRPLTSGGLETQYFGPGTRLLVL.